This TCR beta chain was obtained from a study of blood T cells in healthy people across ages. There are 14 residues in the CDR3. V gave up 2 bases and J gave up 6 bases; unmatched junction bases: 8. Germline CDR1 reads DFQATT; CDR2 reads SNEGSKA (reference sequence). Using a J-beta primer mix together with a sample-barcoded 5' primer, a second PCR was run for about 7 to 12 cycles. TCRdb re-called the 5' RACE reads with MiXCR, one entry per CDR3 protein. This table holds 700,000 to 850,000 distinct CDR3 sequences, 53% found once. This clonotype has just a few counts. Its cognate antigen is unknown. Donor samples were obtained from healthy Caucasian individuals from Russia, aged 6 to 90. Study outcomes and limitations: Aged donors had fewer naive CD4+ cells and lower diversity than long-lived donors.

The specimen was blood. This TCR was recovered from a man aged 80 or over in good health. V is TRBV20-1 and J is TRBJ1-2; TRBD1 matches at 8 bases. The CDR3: CSARFLAGGNGYTF. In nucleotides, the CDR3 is TGCAGTGCTAGATTCTTGGCAGGGGGCAATGGCTACACCTTC.